A selection of T cell receptor beta chains follows, all from one sample in a study of CD8 T cells in Susac syndrome. TCRdb processed the immunoSEQ multiplex PCR reads anew with MiXCR; each CDR3 protein has one entry. The sample has under 150,000 distinct CDR3 sequences; 90% to 95% are singletons. Specimen: CD8+ T cells from PBMCs. Source of these receptors: a human donor in good health. Each CDR3 is given with its conserved first and last residue. A D gene is named only where the DNA matches it firmly. Clone size, where shown, is once, few, many, or a class for clones that have expanded.

abundance: .
v_gene: TRBV3-1
j_gene: TRBJ2-5
d_gene: .
CDR3aa: CASSPLRGETQYF
CDR3nt: TGTGCCAGCAGCCCCCTTCGCGGGGAGACCCAGTACTTC

abundance: once
v_gene: TRBV14
j_gene: TRBJ2-5
d_gene: TRBD2
CDR3aa: CASSQGTSGIETQYF
CDR3nt: TGTGCCAGCAGCCAAGGGACTAGCGGGATTGAGACCCAGTACTTC

abundance: .
v_gene: TRBV6-5
j_gene: TRBJ2-1
d_gene: .
CDR3aa: CASSLHRTSYNEQFF
CDR3nt: TGTGCCAGCAGTTTACATAGAACCTCCTACAATGAGCAGTTCTTC

abundance: .
v_gene: TRBV12-3/TRBV12-4
j_gene: TRBJ2-5
d_gene: TRBD2
CDR3aa: CASSLSGGTEETQYF
CDR3nt: TGTGCCAGCAGTTTATCGGGGGGAACGGAGGAGACCCAGTACTTC

abundance: .
v_gene: TRBV7-6
j_gene: TRBJ2-7
d_gene: .
CDR3aa: CASSNPGRQYYEQYF
CDR3nt: TGTGCCAGCAGCAATCCGGGACGCCAGTACTACGAGCAGTACTTC

abundance: .
v_gene: TRBV18
j_gene: TRBJ2-7
d_gene: TRBD1
CDR3aa: CASSPSTGASYEQYF
CDR3nt: TGTGCCAGCTCACCAAGCACAGGGGCCTCCTACGAGCAGTACTTC

abundance: .
v_gene: TRBV4-3
j_gene: TRBJ2-7
d_gene: .
CDR3aa: CASSAGQAYEQYF
CDR3nt: TGCGCCAGCAGCGCAGGGCAGGCCTACGAGCAGTACTTC

abundance: .
v_gene: TRBV7-2
j_gene: TRBJ1-2
d_gene: .
CDR3aa: CASSELHPNYGYTF
CDR3nt: TGTGCCAGCAGCGAATTACACCCTAACTATGGCTACACCTTC

abundance: .
v_gene: TRBV27
j_gene: TRBJ2-7
d_gene: .
CDR3aa: CASSLRAAYEQYF
CDR3nt: TGTGCCAGCAGTTTAAGGGCGGCCTACGAGCAGTACTTC

abundance: .
v_gene: TRBV18
j_gene: TRBJ2-2
d_gene: TRBD1
CDR3aa: CASSPDRGPNTGELFF
CDR3nt: TGTGCCAGCTCACCGGACAGGGGGCCGAACACCGGGGAGCTGTTTTTT

abundance: .
v_gene: TRBV29-1
j_gene: TRBJ2-5
d_gene: .
CDR3aa: CSVDTSGLETQYF
CDR3nt: TGCAGCGTTGATACCAGCGGTCTAGAGACCCAGTACTTC

abundance: .
v_gene: TRBV20-1
j_gene: TRBJ2-7
d_gene: .
CDR3aa: CSANIGPGTQQYF
CDR3nt: TGCAGTGCTAATATAGGCCCCGGGACCCAGCAGTACTTC

abundance: .
v_gene: TRBV27
j_gene: TRBJ2-1
d_gene: .
CDR3aa: CASRGLGRVYNEQFF
CDR3nt: TGTGCCAGCAGAGGATTAGGACGGGTGTACAATGAGCAGTTCTTC

abundance: .
v_gene: TRBV4-3
j_gene: TRBJ2-7
d_gene: .
CDR3aa: CASSQDLGGNSYEQYF
CDR3nt: TGCGCCAGCAGCCAAGACTTAGGGGGAAACTCCTACGAGCAGTACTTC

abundance: .
v_gene: TRBV4-2
j_gene: TRBJ2-2
d_gene: .
CDR3aa: CASSQGVSGFGGELFF
CDR3nt: TGTGCCAGCAGCCAAGGAGTATCGGGCTTCGGCGGGGAGCTGTTTTTT

abundance: .
v_gene: TRBV6-5
j_gene: TRBJ2-3
d_gene: .
CDR3aa: CASNSGLGADTQYF
CDR3nt: TGTGCCAGCAATTCCGGGCTAGGGGCAGATACGCAGTATTTT

abundance: .
v_gene: TRBV7-6
j_gene: TRBJ1-5
d_gene: .
CDR3aa: CASSLDGRLNQPQHF
CDR3nt: TGTGCCAGCAGCTTAGACGGGAGACTCAATCAGCCCCAGCATTTT

abundance: .
v_gene: TRBV12-3/TRBV12-4
j_gene: TRBJ2-1
d_gene: TRBD2
CDR3aa: CASRLTSGDNEQFF
CDR3nt: TGTGCCAGCAGGCTGACTAGCGGGGACAATGAGCAGTTCTTC

abundance: .
v_gene: TRBV4-3
j_gene: TRBJ2-7
d_gene: .
CDR3aa: CASSQGTALPYEQYF
CDR3nt: TGCGCCAGCAGCCAAGGGACAGCACTACCCTACGAGCAGTACTTC

abundance: .
v_gene: TRBV12-3/TRBV12-4
j_gene: TRBJ2-7
d_gene: .
CDR3aa: CASSDRQTYEQYF
CDR3nt: TGTGCCAGCAGTGACCGACAGACCTACGAGCAGTACTTC

abundance: .
v_gene: TRBV12-3/TRBV12-4
j_gene: TRBJ2-7
d_gene: TRBD2
CDR3aa: CASSRTLAGASYEQYF
CDR3nt: TGTGCCAGCAGCCGAACTCTAGCGGGAGCCTCCTACGAGCAGTACTTC

abundance: few
v_gene: TRBV27
j_gene: TRBJ2-7
d_gene: .
CDR3aa: CASSWERSSYEQYF
CDR3nt: TGTGCCAGCAGTTGGGAGAGAAGCTCCTACGAGCAGTACTTC

abundance: .
v_gene: TRBV6-2/TRBV6-3
j_gene: TRBJ2-1
d_gene: TRBD2
CDR3aa: CASRTIRTSGEIGQFF
CDR3nt: TGTGCCAGCAGGACCATCCGGACTAGCGGGGAAATTGGGCAGTTCTTC

abundance: once
v_gene: TRBV7-9
j_gene: TRBJ1-4
d_gene: .
CDR3aa: CASSFGGGNEKLFF
CDR3nt: TGTGCCAGCAGCTTTGGTGGAGGAAATGAAAAACTGTTTTTT